This T cell receptor (beta chain) derives from a study of OX40 agonist ivuxolimab in advanced cancers. Clones were read by immunoSEQ multiplex PCR, and TCRdb kept only the in-frame ones, dropping some. Among 42,000 or so clones, around 89% were seen once, and the ten largest hold less than 0.7%. Specimen: CD4+ or CD8+ T cells sorted from blood, collected in a trial of the OX40 agonist ivuxolimab. The sequence was obtained from an adult with an advanced solid tumor such as melanoma, head and neck, liver or kidney cancer.

CDR3 sequence (DNA): TGCGCCAGCAGCCAAGAAGGGCGGGCCGTCAATGAGCAGTTCTTC. Residues: CASSQEGRAVNEQFF. The chain couples TRBV4-3 to TRBJ2-1; TRBD2 might be the D (5 bases). The CDR3 length is 15 residues. Germline loops: CDR1 LGHNA, CDR2 YSLEER. V lost 0 bases and J 6 bases, leaving 12 bases between the germline ends.